This passage covers 5 T cell receptor beta chains from one sample sequenced in a study of T-cell reconstitution after alpha-beta-depleted transplantation in children. Preparation of the TCRbeta library involved a method that used unique molecular identifiers. Each CDR3 protein is one row after TCRdb ran MiXCR on the PCR reads. The table shows a few hundred thousand distinct CDR3 sequences, with about a tenth occurring only once. This specimen was PBMCs, taken before TCRalphabeta/CD19-depleted stem cell transplant. These receptors came from a child less than two years old with acute myeloid leukemia, due to receive a stem cell transplant.

The table lists this clonotype with many counts. This rearrangement joins TRBV9 to TRBJ2-7, with D uncertain. Trimming pared 0 bases from V and 0 bases from J, leaving 10 bases between. Germline CDR1 and CDR2: SGDLS and YYNGEE. The CDR3 is 15 amino acids. CDR3 in DNA: TGTGCCAGCAGCGTAGCTGGAGCGCACTCCTACGAGCAGTACTTC. It encodes CASSVAGAHSYEQYF.

This clonotype was observed at least ten times. V gene TRBV6-5 combines with J gene TRBJ1-2, with TRBD1 as a possible D gene (6 bases). V lost 7 bases, J lost 7 bases, and 19 bases lay in between. The length of the CDR3 is 14 residues. Germline V gives CDR1 MNHEY, CDR2 SVGAGI. In DNA form, the CDR3 reads TGTGCCAGCAATTTTGAGGGGGTGATGGGTGGCTACACCTTC. Encoded protein: CASNFEGVMGGYTF.

This clonotype was counted many times. The chain recombines TRBV29-1 with TRBJ1-2; D not certain. The V and J ends lost 1 base and 3 bases respectively, with 6 bases between them. Germline V gives CDR1 SQVTM, CDR2 ANQGSEA. CDR3 length: 12 amino acids. The CDR3 DNA reads as TGCAGCGTTGAAGGGCTCTACTATGGCTACACCTTC. Translating it yields CSVEGLYYGYTF.

In its sample, this clonotype was seen a few times. The V and J genes are TRBV20-1 and TRBJ2-7, with 11 bases that match TRBD2. The V gene's germline CDR1 is DFQATT and CDR2 SNEGSKA (reference sequence). V gave up 5 bases and J gave up 6 bases; unmatched junction bases: 12. This CDR3 is built from 15 residues. CDR3 amino acids: CSARGLAGRNFEQYF. The CDR3 DNA is TGCAGTGCTCGCGGACTAGCGGGTCGTAATTTCGAGCAGTACTTC.

This clonotype was recorded many times. V and J are TRBV11-2 and TRBJ2-7, with 8 bases fitting TRBD1. This CDR3 is built from 14 residues. Trimming cost V 1 base and J 2 bases; bases outside gene matches: 1. The germline V gene encodes CDR1 SGHAT and CDR2 FQNNGV. The CDR3 region is CASSLGTGTYEQYF. The CDR3 coding sequence is TGTGCCAGCAGCTTAGGGACAGGGACCTACGAGCAGTACTTC.